This T cell receptor beta chain was found in a study of T cells after yellow fever vaccination. TCRdb itself ran the 5' RACE reads through MiXCR, one entry per CDR3 protein. The sample has 100,000 to 150,000 distinct CDR3 sequences, around 15% seen once. Unmatched junction bases numbered 8, after V lost 0 bases and J lost 4 bases. Looked up from germline, CDR1 is MNHEY and CDR2 is SVGEGT. The CDR3 is 17 amino acids. This clonotype was seen more than once but under ten times. This rearrangement joins TRBV6-2 or TRBV6-3 to TRBJ2-1; the match to TRBD2 covers 8 bases. This specimen consisted of CD8+ T cells sorted from PBMCs, obtained 5 days after the yellow fever booster vaccination. This sequence originates from a man aged 18 to 29 who received the YFV17D yellow fever vaccine. The CDR3 coding sequence is TGTGCCAGCAGTTACTCGAATTCGGGGGGGGATTACAATGAGCAGTTCTTC. Its protein product is CASSYSNSGGDYNEQFF.